The 19 T cell receptor beta chains below all came from one sample that was sequenced in a study of shared clonotypes between healthy human individuals. It was CD45RO-negative cells, positively selected for CCR7, that made up naive CD8 cells, with terminally differentiated effector memory CD45RA+ cells excluded. Only in-frame clones appear in the TCRdb table, and some are missing; sequencing was by immunoSEQ multiplex PCR. The sample includes millions of clones, approximately 94% seen only once; the top ten take 1.5% to 2%. The sample consisted of naive CD8+ T cells from PBMCs. Receptors were obtained from a man aged 18 to 35 in good health. Some clones in this sample may be carry-over from other donors' samples.

The chain links TRBV7-9 to TRBJ2-1, with TRBD2 matching over 8 bases. Germline V gene data show CDR1 as SEHNR and CDR2 as FQNEAQ (reference sequence). This CDR3 contains 14 residues. Unmatched junction bases numbered 7, after V lost 5 bases and J lost 7 bases. The DNA for the CDR3 is TGTGCCAGCAGCATCCCACTAGCGGAAAATGAGCAGTTCTTC. It encodes CASSIPLAENEQFF.

This clone showed up just a few times. The sample has other DNA sequences that encode this CDR3 too. The gene calls are TRBV27 and TRBJ2-2, with 12 bases aligning to TRBD2. The length of the CDR3 is 18 residues. Germline V lookup: CDR1 MNHEY, CDR2 SMNVEV (reference sequence). Trimming took 1 base from V and 4 from J; bases not matched to a gene: 7. The CDR3 DNA sequence: TGTGCCAGCAGTTTATGGGGCCTAGCGGGAGGGCCCACCGGGGAGCTGTTTTTT. It yields the protein CASSLWGLAGGPTGELFF.

The rearrangement links TRBV2 to TRBJ1-5; D might be TRBD1 (5 bases). CDR3 size: 15 residues. Germline-derived CDR1 and CDR2 are SNHLY and FYNNEI. Trimming left V 2 bases short and J 7 bases short, with 15 bases between. This chain's CDR3 is CASSESGGSRQPQHF. The CDR3 coding sequence is TGTGCCAGCAGTGAATCGGGGGGATCACGCCAGCCCCAGCATTTT.

The V and J genes are TRBV7-9 and TRBJ2-1, with 9 nucleotides matching TRBD2. Trimming removed 5 bases from V and 12 bases from J; junction bases left unmatched: 14. The germline CDR1 and CDR2 sequences are SEHNR and FQNEAQ (reference sequence). CDR3 length: 15 amino acids. CDR3 amino acids: CASSTPFAGGPRQFF. CDR3 nucleotide sequence: TGTGCCAGCAGCACGCCCTTTGCGGGAGGGCCTCGGCAGTTCTTC.

This rearrangement joins TRBV6-5 to TRBJ2-5; D perhaps matches TRBD1 (5 bases). The ends were cut back, 5 bases at V and 0 bases at J, with 10 bases in the middle. The length of the CDR3 is 14 residues. Germline lookup yields CDR1 MNHEY and CDR2 SVGAGI. As DNA, the CDR3 is TGTGCCAGCAGTGAAGTAGGGGACCAAGAGACCCAGTACTTC. Amino acid sequence: CASSEVGDQETQYF.

This chain connects TRBV11-3 to TRBJ2-7; 13 positions agree with TRBD2. After removal of 5 bases from V and 7 bases from J, the junction contained 14 bases not matched to a gene. The germline V gene has CDR1 SGHNT and CDR2 YENEEA. This CDR3 is built from 17 residues. The CDR3 nucleotides read TGTGCCAGCAGCCCCCCGGCCGGGACTAGCGGGGCTGGGGAGCAGTACTTC. This codes for CASSPPAGTSGAGEQYF.

CDR3 residues: CASKTGIRGTEAFF. The CDR3 bases are TGTGCCAGCAAAACGGGGATTAGGGGCACTGAAGCTTTCTTT. J is TRBJ1-1 and V is TRBV28, with D possibly TRBD1 on 5 matching bases. Per germline, CDR1 MDHEN and CDR2 SYDVKM. This CDR3 spans 14 amino acids. V was shortened by 7 bases and J by 4 bases, with 16 bases between the two germline ends.

Notes on this clone: This specimen includes other DNA sequences encoding the same CDR3. V is TRBV6-5 and J is TRBJ2-7; D remains ambiguous. The CDR3 sequence is 14 residues long. The germline CDR1 and CDR2 sequences are MNHEY and SVGAGI. The germline V and J ends were trimmed by 2 bases and 3 bases, with 11 bases remaining between them. CDR3 DNA sequence: TGTGCCAGCAGTTACGATGGGCAGCTCTACGAGCAGTACTTC. It specifies CASSYDGQLYEQYF.

The chain combines TRBV12-5 with TRBJ2-5; a weak D match, TRBD1 (7 bases). Trimming removed 6 bases from V and 5 bases from J, with 10 bases in between. From germline, CDR1 is LGHNT and CDR2 FRNRAP. The CDR3 loop spans 12 amino acids. CDR3 bases: TGTGCTAGTGGCCCAGGGGGGGAGACCCAGTACTTC. It encodes CASGPGGETQYF.

This CDR3 is CASSDTSGSRDTQYF. Here the CDR3 DNA reads TGTGCCAGCAGCGACACTAGCGGGAGTCGGGATACGCAGTATTTT. This chain connects TRBV9 to TRBJ2-3, with 11 bases identical to TRBD2. Germline V gene sequence: CDR1 SGDLS, CDR2 YYNGEE. This CDR3 contains 15 residues. The ends lost 3 bases at V and 6 bases at J; junction bases unmatched: 6.

V gene TRBV28 combines with J gene TRBJ2-3; 7 nucleotides agree with TRBD2. V lost 1 base to trimming and J lost 0 bases; unmatched junction nucleotides: 7. Germline lookup yields CDR1 MDHEN and CDR2 SYDVKM. The CDR3 length is 17 residues. The CDR3 here is CASSLYLGGSSTDTQYF. CDR3 DNA: TGTGCCAGCAGTTTATATTTGGGGGGGTCCAGCACAGATACGCAGTATTTT.

This clone appeared once. The chain couples TRBV2 to TRBJ2-1; 8 bases fit TRBD2. The junction had 9 bases not matched to a gene; V was cut back by 10 bases and J by 1 base. Germline CDR1 and CDR2: SNHLY and FYNNEI. This CDR3 region has 15 residues. This CDR3 is CAILVTSGSYNEQFF. The CDR3 DNA is TGTGCCATCCTCGTTACTAGCGGTTCCTACAATGAGCAGTTCTTC.

This clone came up once. The chain couples TRBV27 to TRBJ2-3, with D perhaps matching TRBD2 (6 bases). The CDR3 totals 14 residues. V lost 5 bases, J lost 4 bases, and 13 bases lay in between. Germline V gene lookup returns CDR1 MNHEY and CDR2 SMNVEV (reference sequence). The chain's CDR3 is CASSNSGEADTQYF. The CDR3 nucleotides are TGTGCCAGCAGTAACTCCGGGGAGGCAGATACGCAGTATTTT.

The J gene is TRBJ2-7, the V gene TRBV4-2; D uncertain. The ends were cut back, 0 bases at V and 3 bases at J, with 9 bases in the middle. The CDR3 has 14 amino acids. CDR1 and CDR2 (germline): LGHNA, YNFKEQ. The CDR3 DNA reads as TGTGCCAGCAGCCAAGATCGTGGCAACTACGAGCAGTACTTC. It translates to CASSQDRGNYEQYF.

V gene TRBV27 combines with J gene TRBJ1-2, with D possibly being TRBD1 (6 bases). This CDR3 comprises 12 residues. Germline-derived CDR1 and CDR2 are MNHEY and SMNVEV (reference sequence). V lost 7 bases and J 2 bases, leaving 8 bases between the germline ends. This CDR3 is CASTTGNYGYTF. As DNA, the CDR3 is TGTGCCAGCACGACAGGCAACTATGGCTACACCTTC.

This sequence joins TRBV2 and TRBJ2-1; weak D call: TRBD2 (5 bases). V lost 4 bases and J 2 bases, leaving 9 bases between the germline ends. This CDR3 is 14 amino acids long. Germline CDR1 reads SNHLY; CDR2 reads FYNNEI. CDR3 sequence (DNA): TGTGCCAGCAGTGCTAGCCCCGCCTACAATGAGCAGTTCTTC. Protein: CASSASPAYNEQFF.

The V gene is TRBV19, the J gene TRBJ1-5; D unclear. The CDR3 spans 16 residues. Germline V gene data show CDR1 as LNHDA and CDR2 as SQIVND (reference sequence). The ends were cut back, 3 bases at V and 3 bases at J, with 15 bases in the middle. The CDR3 DNA is TGTGCCAGTAGTATTTGGATGGACGGCGACAATCAGCCCCAGCATTTT. It codes for CASSIWMDGDNQPQHF.

V is TRBV4-1 and J is TRBJ1-2; no firm D call. Germline-derived CDR1 and CDR2 are MGHRA and YSYEKL. The V and J ends lost 0 bases and 8 bases respectively, with 10 bases between them. CDR3 size: 13 residues. This chain's CDR3 is CASSQDPPGGYTF. CDR3 nucleotides: TGCGCCAGCAGCCAAGATCCCCCTGGCGGCTACACCTTC.

The chain joins TRBV4-1 to TRBJ1-2; maybe TRBD1 (5 bases). V lost 5 bases and J 2 bases, leaving 12 bases between the germline ends. Germline V gene data show CDR1 as MGHRA and CDR2 as YSYEKL. The CDR3 totals 14 residues. CDR3 loop: CASSNRDLNYGYTF. CDR3 nucleotide sequence: TGCGCCAGCAGCAACCGGGACTTAAACTATGGCTACACCTTC.